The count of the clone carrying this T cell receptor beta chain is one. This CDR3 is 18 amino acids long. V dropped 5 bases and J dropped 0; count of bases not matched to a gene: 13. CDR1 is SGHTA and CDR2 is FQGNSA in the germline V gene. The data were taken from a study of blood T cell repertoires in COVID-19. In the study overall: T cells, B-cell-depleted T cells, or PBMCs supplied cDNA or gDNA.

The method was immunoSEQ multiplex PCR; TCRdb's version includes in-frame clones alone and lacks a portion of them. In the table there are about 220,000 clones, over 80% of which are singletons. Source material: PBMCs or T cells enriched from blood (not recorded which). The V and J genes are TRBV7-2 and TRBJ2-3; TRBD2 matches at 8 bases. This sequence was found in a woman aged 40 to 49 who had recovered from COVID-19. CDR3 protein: CASSPPPLAGASTDTQYF. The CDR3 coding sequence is TGTGCCAGCAGCCCACCACCTCTAGCGGGCGCTAGCACAGATACGCAGTATTTT. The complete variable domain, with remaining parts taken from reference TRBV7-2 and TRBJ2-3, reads GAGVSQSPSNKVTEKGKDVELRCDPISGHTALYWYRQSLGQGLEFLIYFQGNSAPDKSGLPSDRFSAERTGGSVSTLTIQRTQQEDSAVYLCASSPPPLAGASTDTQYFGPGTRLTVL.